These 10 T cell receptor beta chains were sequenced from one sample in a study of blood T cell repertoires in COVID-19. Data came from immunoSEQ multiplex PCR; TCRdb stores just in-frame clones and leaves some out. The sample lists 100,000 or so clones, around 76% occurring once. Sequencing used peripheral blood. The source of these receptors is a woman between 65 and 79 years old with acute or convalescent COVID-19.

V usage is TRBV5-1 and J usage is TRBJ2-7; 9 bases fit TRBD1. The V gene's germline CDR1 is SGHRS and CDR2 YFSETQ. The CDR3 is 14 amino acids. Trimming removed 1 base from V and 2 bases from J; junction bases left unmatched: 1. CDR3 DNA sequence: TGCGCCAGCAGCTTGACAGGGGGCACCTACGAGCAGTACTTC. Translation: CASSLTGGTYEQYF.

The chain joins TRBV18 to TRBJ1-1; 8 bases fit TRBD1. With 5 bases clipped from V and 7 bases from J, the junction kept 9 bases outside the gene matches. Germline V gene lookup returns CDR1 KGHSH and CDR2 LQKENI. The CDR3 loop spans 14 amino acids. The CDR3 sequence: CASSFSQGAREAFF. The CDR3 DNA sequence: TGTGCCAGCTCATTTTCGCAGGGGGCACGTGAAGCTTTCTTT.

This clone was counted a single time. The chain couples TRBV18 to TRBJ1-1; D possibly corresponds to TRBD1 (5 bases). The CDR3 totals 15 residues. The V gene's germline CDR1 is KGHSH and CDR2 LQKENI. The ends were cut back, 2 bases at V and 4 bases at J, with 14 bases in the middle. The CDR3 protein is CASSPKVGQGTEAFF. The CDR3 DNA sequence: TGTGCCAGCTCACCAAAAGTAGGGCAGGGCACTGAAGCTTTCTTT.

CDR3 residues: CASSESSGGYYGYTF. The CDR3 coding sequence is TGTGCCAGCAGCGAATCCTCAGGGGGTTACTATGGCTACACCTTC. The rearrangement uses TRBV9 and TRBJ1-2, with 7 bases aligning to TRBD1. The V segment lost 3 bases and the J segment 3 bases; nucleotides outside the gene matches: 8. The CDR3 loop spans 15 amino acids. Germline V gene data show CDR1 as SGDLS and CDR2 as YYNGEE.

The chain recombines TRBV7-2 with TRBJ1-1, with unresolved D. V lost 3 bases to trimming and J lost 1 base, with 9 bases between them. This CDR3 spans 14 amino acids. Looked up from germline, CDR1 is SGHTA and CDR2 is FQGNSA. Here the CDR3 DNA reads TGTGCCAGCAGCTTGGGCCCGAAGAACACTGAAGCTTTCTTT. Its protein is CASSLGPKNTEAFF.

The chain couples TRBV20-1 to TRBJ2-3, with 9 bases identical to TRBD2. V lost 3 bases, J lost 4 bases, and 14 bases stayed unmatched. Germline CDR1 and CDR2: DFQATT and SNEGSKA (reference sequence). This CDR3 comprises 17 residues. This CDR3 reads CSASRGLGGGAADTQYF. DNA for the CDR3: TGCAGTGCTAGTCGGGGTCTAGGCGGGGGGGCCGCAGATACGCAGTATTTT.

This rearrangement joins TRBV11-2 to TRBJ1-4; no reliable D call. The CDR3 length is 14 residues. V lost 7 bases to trimming and J lost 3 bases, with 12 bases between them. Germline CDR1 is SGHAT and CDR2 is FQNNGV. In nucleotides, the CDR3 is TGTGCCAGCACGAGGACGGACTCTAATGAAAAACTGTTTTTT. It codes for CASTRTDSNEKLFF.

The V gene is TRBV15, the J gene TRBJ1-6; 7 nucleotides line up with TRBD1. V was pared by 2 bases and J by 7 bases, with 14 bases of the junction left unmatched. This CDR3 has 18 residues. Germline V gene sequence: CDR1 LNHNV, CDR2 YYDKDF (reference sequence). The CDR3 here is CATSRTTYRDSPNSPLHF. The DNA of the CDR3 is TGTGCCACCAGCAGAACGACTTACCGGGACAGCCCAAATTCACCCCTCCACTTT.

The chain is built from TRBV12-3 or TRBV12-4 and TRBJ2-2, with no clear D. This CDR3 is 13 amino acids long. The V end lost 2 bases, the J end lost 1 base, and 2 bases lay between the germline ends. The CDR3 loop is CASSLQNTGELFF. The CDR3 DNA follows: TGTGCCAGCAGTTTACAGAACACCGGGGAGCTGTTTTTT.

Here the CDR3 DNA reads TGTGCCAGCCGATCCCAACCGGGACAGGGGTCCTACGAGCAGTACTTC. The encoded protein is CASRSQPGQGSYEQYF. The rearrangement joins TRBV27 to TRBJ2-7; 10 positions agree with TRBD1. CDR1 is MNHEY and CDR2 is SMNVEV in the germline V gene (reference sequence). The CDR3 is made up of 16 amino acids. V lost 8 bases to trimming and J lost 1 base; unmatched junction nucleotides: 11.